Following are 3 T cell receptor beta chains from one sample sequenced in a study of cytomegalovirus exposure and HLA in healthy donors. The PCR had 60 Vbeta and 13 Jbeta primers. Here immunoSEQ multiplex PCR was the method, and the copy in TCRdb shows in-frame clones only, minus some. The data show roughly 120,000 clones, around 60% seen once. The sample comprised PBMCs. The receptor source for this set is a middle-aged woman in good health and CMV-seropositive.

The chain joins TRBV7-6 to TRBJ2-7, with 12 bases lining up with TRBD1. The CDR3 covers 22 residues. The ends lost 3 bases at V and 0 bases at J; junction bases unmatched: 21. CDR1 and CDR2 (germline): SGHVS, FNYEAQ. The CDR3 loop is CASSLGTGGYDSARQSSYEQYF. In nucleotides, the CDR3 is TGTGCCAGCAGCTTGGGGACAGGGGGCTACGACTCAGCCAGACAATCCTCCTACGAGCAGTACTTC.

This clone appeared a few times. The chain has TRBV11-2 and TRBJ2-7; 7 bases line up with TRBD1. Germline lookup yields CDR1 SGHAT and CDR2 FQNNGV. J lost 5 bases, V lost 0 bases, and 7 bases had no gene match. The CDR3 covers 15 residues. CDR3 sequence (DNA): TGTGCCAGCAGCTTAGATCTACAGGGGATCCACGAGCAGTACTTC. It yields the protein CASSLDLQGIHEQYF.

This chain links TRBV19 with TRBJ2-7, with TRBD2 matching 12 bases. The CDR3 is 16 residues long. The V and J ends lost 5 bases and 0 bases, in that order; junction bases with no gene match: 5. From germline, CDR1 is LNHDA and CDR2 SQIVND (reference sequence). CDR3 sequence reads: CASSLMTSGSSYEQYF. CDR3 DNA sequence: TGTGCCAGTAGTCTAATGACTAGCGGGAGCTCCTACGAGCAGTACTTC.